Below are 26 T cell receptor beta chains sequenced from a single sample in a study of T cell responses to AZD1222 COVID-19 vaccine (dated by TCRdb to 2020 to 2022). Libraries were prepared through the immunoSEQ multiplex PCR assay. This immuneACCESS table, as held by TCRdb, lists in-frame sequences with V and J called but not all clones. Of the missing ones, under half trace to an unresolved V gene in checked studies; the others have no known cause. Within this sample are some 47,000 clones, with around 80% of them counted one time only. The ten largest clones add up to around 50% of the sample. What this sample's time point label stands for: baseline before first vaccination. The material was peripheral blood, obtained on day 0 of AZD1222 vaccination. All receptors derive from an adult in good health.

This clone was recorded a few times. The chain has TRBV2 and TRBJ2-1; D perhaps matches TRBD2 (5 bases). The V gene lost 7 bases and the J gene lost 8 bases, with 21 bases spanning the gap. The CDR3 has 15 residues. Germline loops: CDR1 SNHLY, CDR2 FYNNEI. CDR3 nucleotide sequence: TGTGCCAGCACCGGAGCGGTTATCTATGCGGATGAGCAGTTCTTC. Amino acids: CASTGAVIYADEQFF.

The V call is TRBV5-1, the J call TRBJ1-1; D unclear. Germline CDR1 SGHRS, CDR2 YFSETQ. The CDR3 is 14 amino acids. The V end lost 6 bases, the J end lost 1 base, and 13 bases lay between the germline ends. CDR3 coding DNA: TGCGCCAGCAAGGAAGGTTATGAGAACACTGAAGCTTTCTTT. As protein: CASKEGYENTEAFF.

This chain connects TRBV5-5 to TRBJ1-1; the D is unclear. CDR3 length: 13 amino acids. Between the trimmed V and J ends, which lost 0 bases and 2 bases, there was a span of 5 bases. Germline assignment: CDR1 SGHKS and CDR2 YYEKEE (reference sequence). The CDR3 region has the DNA TGTGCCAGCAGCTTGGGGACTAACACTGAAGCTTTCTTT. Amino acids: CASSLGTNTEAFF.

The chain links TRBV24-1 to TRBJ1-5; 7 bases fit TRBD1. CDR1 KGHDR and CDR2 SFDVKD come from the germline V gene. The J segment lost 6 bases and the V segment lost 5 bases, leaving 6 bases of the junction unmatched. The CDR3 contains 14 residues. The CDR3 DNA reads TGTGCCACCAGTGTGGCAGGGGGTTTTCAGCCCCAGCATTTT. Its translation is CATSVAGGFQPQHF.

CDR3 in DNA: TGCGCCAGCAGTTTAGACCCCTTGGGCAGCAACACCGGGGAGCTGTTTTTT. Translation gives CASSLDPLGSNTGELFF. This chain joins TRBV5-1 and TRBJ2-2; D not resolved. CDR3 length: 17 residues. V was cut by 5 bases and J by 2 bases, with 19 bases left in between. CDR1 is SGHRS, CDR2 YFSETQ, per germline.

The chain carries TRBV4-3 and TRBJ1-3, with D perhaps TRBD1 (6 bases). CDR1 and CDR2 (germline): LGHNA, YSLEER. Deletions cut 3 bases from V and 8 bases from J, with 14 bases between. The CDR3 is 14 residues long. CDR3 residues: CASSHKVGGDTIYF. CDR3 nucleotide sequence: TGCGCCAGCAGCCATAAAGTGGGGGGCGACACCATATATTTT.

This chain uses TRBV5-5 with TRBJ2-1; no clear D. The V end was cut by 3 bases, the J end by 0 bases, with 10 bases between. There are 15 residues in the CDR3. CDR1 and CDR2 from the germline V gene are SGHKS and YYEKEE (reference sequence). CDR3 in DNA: TGTGCCAGCAGCTCCCGCCCTTCCTCCTACAATGAGCAGTTCTTC. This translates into CASSSRPSSYNEQFF.

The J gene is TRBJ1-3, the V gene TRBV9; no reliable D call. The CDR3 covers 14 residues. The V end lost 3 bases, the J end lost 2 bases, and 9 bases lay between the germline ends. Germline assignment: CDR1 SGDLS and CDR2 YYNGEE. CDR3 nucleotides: TGTGCCAGCAGCGCCGGCCATGCTGGAAACACCATATATTTT. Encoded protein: CASSAGHAGNTIYF.

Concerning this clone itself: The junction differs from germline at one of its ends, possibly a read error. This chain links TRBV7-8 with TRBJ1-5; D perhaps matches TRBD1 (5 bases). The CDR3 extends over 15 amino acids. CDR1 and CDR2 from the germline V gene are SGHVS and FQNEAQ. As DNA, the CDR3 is TGTGCCAGCAGTTTAGGCAGGGAAGGTAATCAGCCCCAGCATTTT. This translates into CASSLGREGNQPQHF.

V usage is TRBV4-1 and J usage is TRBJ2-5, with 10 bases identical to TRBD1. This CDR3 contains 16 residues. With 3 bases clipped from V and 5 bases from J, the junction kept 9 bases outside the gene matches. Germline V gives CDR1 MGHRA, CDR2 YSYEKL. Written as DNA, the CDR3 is TGCGCCAGCAGCCAGGGCGACAGGGGGCGCGGGGAGACCCAGTACTTC. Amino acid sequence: CASSQGDRGRGETQYF.

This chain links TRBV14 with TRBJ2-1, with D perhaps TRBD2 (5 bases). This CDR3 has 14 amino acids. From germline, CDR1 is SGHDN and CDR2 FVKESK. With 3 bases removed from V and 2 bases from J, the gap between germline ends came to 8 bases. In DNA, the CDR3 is TGTGCCAGCAGCCAGAGCGGAGCCTACAATGAGCAGTTCTTC. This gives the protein CASSQSGAYNEQFF.

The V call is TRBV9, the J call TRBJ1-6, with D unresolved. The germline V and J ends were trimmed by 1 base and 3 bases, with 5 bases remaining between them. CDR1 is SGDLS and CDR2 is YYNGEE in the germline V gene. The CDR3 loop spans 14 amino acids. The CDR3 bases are TGTGCCAGCAGCGTAAACAGCTATAATTCACCCCTCCACTTT. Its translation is CASSVNSYNSPLHF.

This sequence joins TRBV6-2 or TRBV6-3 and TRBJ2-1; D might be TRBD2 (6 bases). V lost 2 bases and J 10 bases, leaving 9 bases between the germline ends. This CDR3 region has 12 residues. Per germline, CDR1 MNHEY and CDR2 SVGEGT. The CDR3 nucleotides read TGTGCCAGCAGTTACCAACGGGGGGAGCAGTTCTTC. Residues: CASSYQRGEQFF.

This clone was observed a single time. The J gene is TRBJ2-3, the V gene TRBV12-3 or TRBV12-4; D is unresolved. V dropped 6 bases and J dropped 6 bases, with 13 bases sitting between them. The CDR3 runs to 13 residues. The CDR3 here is CASSPGLADTQYF. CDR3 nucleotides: TGTGCCAGCAGCCCGGGCTTGGCGGATACGCAGTATTTT.

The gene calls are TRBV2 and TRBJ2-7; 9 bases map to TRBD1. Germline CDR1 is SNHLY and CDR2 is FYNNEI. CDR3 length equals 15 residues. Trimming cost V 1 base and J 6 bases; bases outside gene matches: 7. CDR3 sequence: CASSEGRTGEAEQYF. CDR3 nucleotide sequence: TGTGCCAGCAGTGAAGGTAGGACAGGGGAGGCCGAGCAGTACTTC.

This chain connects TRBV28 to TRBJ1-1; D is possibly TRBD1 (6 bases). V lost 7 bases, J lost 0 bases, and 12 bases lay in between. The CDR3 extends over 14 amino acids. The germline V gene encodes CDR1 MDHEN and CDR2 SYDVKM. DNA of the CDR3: TGTGCCAGCACCTGGGGGGCTTTGAACACTGAAGCTTTCTTT. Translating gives CASTWGALNTEAFF.

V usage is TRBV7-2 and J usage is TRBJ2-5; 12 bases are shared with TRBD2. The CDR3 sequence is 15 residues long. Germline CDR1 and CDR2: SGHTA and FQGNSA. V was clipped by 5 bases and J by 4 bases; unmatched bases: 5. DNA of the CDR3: TGTGCCAGCAGCGGCGGGACTAGCGGGTTAGAGACCCAGTACTTC. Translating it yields CASSGGTSGLETQYF.

CDR3 bases: TGCAGCGTTGACCGGACTAGCGGTAGCACAGATACGCAGTATTTT. Its translation: CSVDRTSGSTDTQYF. The chain employs TRBV29-1 and TRBJ2-3; 10 nucleotides agree with TRBD2. Germline V CDR1 and CDR2: SQVTM, ANQGSEA. This CDR3 is built from 15 residues. With 3 bases clipped from V and 0 bases from J, the junction kept 3 bases outside the gene matches.

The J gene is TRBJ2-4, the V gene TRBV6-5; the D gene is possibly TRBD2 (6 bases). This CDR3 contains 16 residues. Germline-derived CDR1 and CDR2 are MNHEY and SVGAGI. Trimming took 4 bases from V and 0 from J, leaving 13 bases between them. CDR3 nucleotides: TGTGCCAGCAGTTGGGGGGTGACAGAAGCCAAAAACATTCAGTACTTC. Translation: CASSWGVTEAKNIQYF.

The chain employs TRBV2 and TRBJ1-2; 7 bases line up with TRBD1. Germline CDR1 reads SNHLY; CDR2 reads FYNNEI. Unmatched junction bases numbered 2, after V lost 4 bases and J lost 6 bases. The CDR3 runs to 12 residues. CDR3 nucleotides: TGTGCCAGCAGTGGACAGGGACATGGCTACACCTTC. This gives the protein CASSGQGHGYTF.

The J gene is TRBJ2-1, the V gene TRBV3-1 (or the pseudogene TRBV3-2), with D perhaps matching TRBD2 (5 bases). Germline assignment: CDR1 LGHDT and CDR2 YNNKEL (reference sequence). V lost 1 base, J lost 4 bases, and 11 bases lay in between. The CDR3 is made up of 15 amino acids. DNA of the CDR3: TGTGCCAGCAGCCAAGTACTAGTGGCGTACAATGAGCAGTTCTTC. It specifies CASSQVLVAYNEQFF.

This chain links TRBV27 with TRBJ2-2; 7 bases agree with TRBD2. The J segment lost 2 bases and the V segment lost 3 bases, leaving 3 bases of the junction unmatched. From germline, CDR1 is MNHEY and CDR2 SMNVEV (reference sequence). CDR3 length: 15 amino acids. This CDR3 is CASSLRGLNTGELFF. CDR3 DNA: TGTGCCAGCAGTTTGAGGGGACTAAACACCGGGGAGCTGTTTTTT.

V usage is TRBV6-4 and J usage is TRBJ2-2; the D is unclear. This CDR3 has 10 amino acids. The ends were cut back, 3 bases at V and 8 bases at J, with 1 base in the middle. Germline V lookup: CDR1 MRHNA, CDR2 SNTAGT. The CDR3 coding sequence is TGTGCCAGCAGTGAAGGGGAGCTGTTTTTT. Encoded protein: CASSEGELFF.

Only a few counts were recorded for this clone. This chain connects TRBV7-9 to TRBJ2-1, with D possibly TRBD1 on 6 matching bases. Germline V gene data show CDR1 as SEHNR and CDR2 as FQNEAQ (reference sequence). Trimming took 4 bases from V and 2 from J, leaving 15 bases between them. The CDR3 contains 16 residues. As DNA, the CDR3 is TGTGCCAGCAGCTCCCGACAGGACCATGCCTACAATGAGCAGTTCTTC. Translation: CASSSRQDHAYNEQFF.

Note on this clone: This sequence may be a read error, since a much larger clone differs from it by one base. CDR3: CASSSSYEQYF. For the CDR3, the DNA is TGTGCCAGCAGCTCCTCCTACGAGCAGTACTTC. The chain recombines TRBV3-1 (or the pseudogene TRBV3-2) with TRBJ2-7; D not resolved. CDR3 size: 11 residues. V lost 5 bases to trimming and J lost 0 bases, with 2 bases between them. The germline V gene has CDR1 LGHDT and CDR2 YNNKEL (reference sequence).

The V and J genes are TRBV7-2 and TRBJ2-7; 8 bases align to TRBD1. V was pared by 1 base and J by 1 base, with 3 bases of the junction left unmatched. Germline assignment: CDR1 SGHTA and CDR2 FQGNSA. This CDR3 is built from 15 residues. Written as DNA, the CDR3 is TGTGCCAGCAGCTTAGTGCAGGGGGCGTCCTACGAGCAGTACTTC. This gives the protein CASSLVQGASYEQYF.